The text below deals with one T cell receptor beta chain. The entry originates in a study of blood T cell repertoires in COVID-19. Study at large: Specimens from acute and convalescent COVID-19 originated in the United States, Italy and Spain.

Germline V lookup: CDR1 SGHDT, CDR2 YYEEEE. This CDR3 region has 14 residues. V lost 4 bases and J lost 8; bases outside the gene matches: 2. The repertoire was sequenced with immunoSEQ multiplex PCR; TCRdb's copy has only in-frame clones and lacks some. The repertoire has 150,000 to 200,000 clones, about nine tenths of them found once; the top ten carry 1.5% to 2%. This sequence was found in a woman in her 50s with acute or convalescent COVID-19. The genes are TRBV5-6 and TRBJ1-6; 11 bases align to TRBD1. The material sequenced was peripheral blood. The CDR3 DNA reads TGTGCCAGCAGCAAGGACAGGGGGCATTCACCCCTCCACTTT. Translation: CASSKDRGHSPLHF.